Presented here are 27 T cell receptor beta chains from one specimen sequenced in a study of long-term antiretroviral therapy in people with HIV (dated by TCRdb to 2022 to 2024). Sequencing of the TRB variable region was done with the immunoSEQ hsTCRB v3.0 assay at survey level resolution. TCRdb stores this immuneACCESS table with in-frame sequences only. Part of the clones is absent; in the studies checked, under half of the shortfall reflects unresolved V genes, and no reason is known for the rest. This sample holds more than 45,000 clones; roughly 80% were observed only once. The top ten clonotypes cover 2.5% to 3.5% of the sample. Sequencing used unsorted PBMCs, obtained 0.8 years after starting antiretroviral therapy. All receptors come from a woman aged 18-29 years with HIV.

The chain employs TRBV5-8 and TRBJ2-7, with D perhaps matching TRBD2 (5 bases). The CDR3 runs to 15 residues. The germline CDR1 and CDR2 sequences are SGHTS and YDEGEE. Trimming stripped 4 bases from V and 0 bases from J, with 14 bases between. The CDR3 DNA reads as TGTGCCAGCAGCCAAACCCGGACTGGCTCCTACGAGCAGTACTTC. Residues: CASSQTRTGSYEQYF.

This chain links TRBV7-2 with TRBJ2-2; D is possibly TRBD1 (6 bases). Trimming removed 4 bases at V and 5 bases at J, with 17 bases between. CDR3 length: 16 amino acids. Germline CDR1 SGHTA, CDR2 FQGNSA. The CDR3 here is CASSSVRGRGTGELFF. In nucleotides, the CDR3 is TGTGCCAGCAGCTCGGTCAGGGGCAGGGGAACCGGGGAGCTGTTTTTT.

The CDR3 is CAISESGPGANNQPQHF. The CDR3 DNA follows: TGTGCCATCAGTGAGTCGGGCCCCGGGGCTAACAATCAGCCCCAGCATTTT. This chain joins TRBV10-3 and TRBJ1-5; weak D call: TRBD1 (5 bases). Trimming removed 0 bases at V and 3 bases at J, with 15 bases between. CDR1 is ENHRY and CDR2 is SYGVKD in the germline V gene. The CDR3 contains 17 residues.

This clone was counted once. This CDR3 reads CASTFTGENQETQYF. CDR3 DNA sequence: TGTGCCAGCACCTTCACGGGTGAGAACCAAGAGACCCAGTACTTC. This chain joins TRBV9 and TRBJ2-5; no firm D call. Trimming pared 6 bases from V and 0 bases from J, leaving 15 bases between. The CDR3 consists of 15 residues. Germline-derived CDR1 and CDR2 are SGDLS and YYNGEE.

The chain joins TRBV7-3 to TRBJ1-1; no clear D. Trimming pared 5 bases from V and 4 bases from J, leaving 11 bases between. The length of the CDR3 is 13 residues. Per germline, CDR1 SGHTA and CDR2 FQGTGA. CDR3 sequence: CASSVTRATEAFF. CDR3 coding DNA: TGTGCCAGCAGCGTTACCCGGGCCACTGAAGCTTTCTTT.

The gene calls are TRBV5-6 and TRBJ2-7, with D perhaps being TRBD1 or TRBD2 (6 bases each). Per germline, CDR1 SGHDT and CDR2 YYEEEE. This CDR3 region has 15 residues. Between the trimmed V and J ends, which lost 6 bases and 7 bases, there was a span of 23 bases. The CDR3 region has the DNA TGTGCCAGCACCCCCGGTCCTGGGGGGCTGAGGGAGCAGTACTTC. Translation: CASTPGPGGLREQYF.

This chain uses TRBV6-5 with TRBJ1-1; D remains unclear. From germline, CDR1 is MNHEY and CDR2 SVGAGI. V was pared by 9 bases and J by 12 bases, with 23 bases between. The CDR3 is 13 amino acids. CDR3 loop: CASGPQRFAVSFF. CDR3 nucleotides: TGTGCCAGTGGACCGCAAAGGTTCGCGGTATCTTTCTTT.

This sequence joins TRBV28 and TRBJ1-1; D is possibly TRBD1 (5 bases). Trimming left V 6 bases short and J 0 bases short, with 11 bases between. The CDR3 is made up of 14 amino acids. Germline CDR1 is MDHEN and CDR2 is SYDVKM. The CDR3 DNA follows: TGTGCCAGCAGGGGACCGGGACTGAACACTGAAGCTTTCTTT. As protein: CASRGPGLNTEAFF.

This sequence joins TRBV7-8 and TRBJ1-3; TRBD1 matches at 7 bases. There are 16 residues in the CDR3. The J segment lost 1 base and the V segment lost 2 bases, leaving 5 bases of the junction unmatched. CDR1 and CDR2 (germline): SGHVS, FQNEAQ. CDR3 protein: CASSLRGQQSGNTIYF. The CDR3 nucleotides are TGTGCCAGCAGCTTAAGGGGGCAACAGTCTGGAAACACCATATATTTT.

J is TRBJ2-1 and V is TRBV7-2, with 11 bases fitting TRBD2. V was clipped by 6 bases and J by 16 bases; unmatched bases: 14. The CDR3 runs 14 residues. Germline loops: CDR1 SGHTA, CDR2 FQGNSA. The CDR3, as DNA: TGTGCCAGCAGTCCTATAGCGGGAGGGCCAAATTTATTCTTC. Residues: CASSPIAGGPNLFF. The full variable domain, with the rest looked up from reference TRBV7-2 and TRBJ2-1, is GAGVSQSPSNKVTEKGKDVELRCDPISGHTALYWYRQSLGQGLEFLIYFQGNSAPDKSGLPSDRFSAERTGGSVSTLTIQRTQQEDSAVYLCASSPIAGGPNLFFGPGTRLTVL.

This chain links TRBV7-9 with TRBJ1-4; 11 bases agree with TRBD1. V lost 4 bases, J lost 2 bases, and 6 bases stayed unmatched. The CDR3 contains 17 residues. Germline assignment: CDR1 SEHNR and CDR2 FQNEAQ (reference sequence). CDR3 protein: CASSSHGTGGTNEKLFF. CDR3 DNA: TGTGCCAGCAGCTCCCATGGGACAGGGGGTACTAATGAAAAACTGTTTTTT.

This clone was seen just once. The V and J genes are TRBV7-2 and TRBJ2-5; 7 bases agree with TRBD1. The germline V gene has CDR1 SGHTA and CDR2 FQGNSA. The CDR3 is 15 residues long. Trimming took 5 bases from V and 1 from J; bases not matched to a gene: 7. The CDR3 DNA reads TGTGCCAGCAGCCCAACGACAGGGTCCCAAGAGACCCAGTACTTC. Protein sequence: CASSPTTGSQETQYF.

V is TRBV5-4 and J is TRBJ2-7; no clear D gene. This CDR3 region has 15 residues. CDR1 SGHNT and CDR2 YYREEE come from the germline V gene (reference sequence). Deletions cut 3 bases from V and 2 bases from J, with 15 bases between. CDR3 protein: CASSSDPSGTYEQYF. CDR3 sequence (DNA): TGTGCCAGCAGCTCAGACCCCAGTGGTACCTACGAGCAGTACTTC.

The chain combines TRBV10-3 with TRBJ1-2; TRBD1 is a possible D gene (5 bases). V was pared by 2 bases and J by 6 bases, with 16 bases between. Per germline, CDR1 ENHRY and CDR2 SYGVKD. The CDR3 loop spans 15 amino acids. Here the CDR3 reads CAISERRGRMDGYTF. CDR3 nucleotide sequence: TGTGCCATCAGTGAGAGGAGGGGCCGCATGGATGGCTACACCTTC.

This sequence joins TRBV2 and TRBJ2-2; D unclear. The CDR3 covers 16 residues. The ends were cut back, 5 bases at V and 0 bases at J, with 13 bases in the middle. Germline loops: CDR1 SNHLY, CDR2 FYNNEI. The CDR3 spells CASSKEGTSNTGELFF. The CDR3 nucleotides are TGTGCCAGCAGTAAAGAAGGCACCTCGAACACCGGGGAGCTGTTTTTT.

CDR3 sequence: CASSHPGQGAFHEQYF. The CDR3, as DNA: TGTGCCAGCAGCCATCCCGGACAGGGGGCTTTCCACGAGCAGTACTTC. The chain employs TRBV14 and TRBJ2-7; the match to TRBD1 covers 11 bases. The CDR3 spans 16 residues. Germline V gene sequence: CDR1 SGHDN, CDR2 FVKESK. With 3 bases clipped from V and 5 bases from J, the junction kept 9 bases outside the gene matches.

The chain uses TRBV9 and TRBJ2-3, with 12 bases that match TRBD1. There are 16 residues in the CDR3. Trimming removed 5 bases from V and 7 bases from J; junction bases left unmatched: 11. Germline CDR1 SGDLS, CDR2 YYNGEE. Written as DNA, the CDR3 is TGTGCCAGCAGGTCAGGGACAGGGGGCGATTTAAATACGCAGTATTTT. Amino acid sequence: CASRSGTGGDLNTQYF.

This chain joins TRBV19 and TRBJ2-3, with 10 nucleotides matching TRBD1. Germline V gene sequence: CDR1 LNHDA, CDR2 SQIVND (reference sequence). This CDR3 has 14 amino acids. Unmatched junction bases numbered 5, after V lost 8 bases and J lost 3 bases. Here the CDR3 reads CASSDRGRTDTQYF. The CDR3 DNA reads as TGTGCCAGTTCGGACAGGGGGAGGACAGATACGCAGTATTTT.

The chain uses TRBV27 and TRBJ2-7; D is ambiguous. The CDR3 is 13 residues long. Trimming stripped 6 bases from V and 5 bases from J, with 14 bases between. CDR1 and CDR2 (germline): MNHEY, SMNVEV (reference sequence). The CDR3 DNA sequence: TGTGCCAGCAGGCCTCCTAAGGCTAACGAGCAGTACTTC. Protein sequence: CASRPPKANEQYF.

The chain carries TRBV11-1 and TRBJ2-7; 9 bases match TRBD2. Trimming at V came to 0 bases and at J to 5 bases, leaving 5 bases not matched to a gene. The CDR3 has 15 amino acids. The germline V gene has CDR1 SGHAT and CDR2 FQDESV (reference sequence). Written as DNA, the CDR3 is TGTGCCAGCAGCTTAGCGGGACTAGCTTCTGACGAGCAGTACTTC. Translation gives CASSLAGLASDEQYF.

The rearrangement uses TRBV5-1 and TRBJ2-1; TRBD2 matches at 11 bases. The V gene's germline CDR1 is SGHRS and CDR2 YFSETQ. With V trimmed by 4 bases and J by 2 bases, 8 bases remained unmatched. The CDR3 is 17 amino acids. The CDR3 DNA follows: TGCGCCAGCAGCCTCCGAGGGACTAGCGGCACCTACAATGAGCAGTTCTTC. Its protein is CASSLRGTSGTYNEQFF.

The chain couples TRBV6-5 to TRBJ2-1, with 8 bases identical to TRBD2. V was clipped by 0 bases and J by 10 bases; unmatched bases: 11. The CDR3 covers 16 residues. CDR1 and CDR2 from the germline V gene are MNHEY and SVGAGI. In nucleotides, the CDR3 is TGTGCCAGCAGTTACTCAGGGGGACTAGTTTCTTCCGAGCAGTTCTTC. It is translated as CASSYSGGLVSSEQFF.

The rearrangement links TRBV29-1 to TRBJ1-2; TRBD1 matches 8 bases. Germline V gene sequence: CDR1 SQVTM, CDR2 ANQGSEA. Trimming took 4 bases from V and 8 from J; bases not matched to a gene: 12. The CDR3 length is 14 residues. The CDR3, as DNA: TGCAGCGTTGGGAAGGGACAGGCTGCTCAAGGCTACACCTTC. It is translated as CSVGKGQAAQGYTF.

This chain links TRBV9 with TRBJ2-7; tentative D call: TRBD2 (6 bases). The CDR3 spans 16 residues. V gave up 0 bases and J gave up 4 bases, with 17 bases separating them. Per the germline V gene, CDR1 is SGDLS and CDR2 is YYNGEE. The CDR3 DNA reads TGTGCCAGCAGCGTAGAGATTGACGGGAGTCTGTACGAGCAGTACTTC. Encoded protein: CASSVEIDGSLYEQYF.

The CDR3 DNA is TGTGCCAGCAGTTTTAAACCCAGCACAGATACGCAGTATTTT. Protein sequence: CASSFKPSTDTQYF. This chain connects TRBV27 to TRBJ2-3; no clear D gene. This CDR3 is 14 amino acids long. CDR1 and CDR2 (germline): MNHEY, SMNVEV (reference sequence). V lost 3 bases and J 0 bases, leaving 7 bases between the germline ends.

The rearrangement links TRBV19 to TRBJ1-1, with 7 positions matching TRBD1. The trim removed 5 bases at V and 5 bases at J, leaving 11 bases unmatched. Looked up from germline, CDR1 is LNHDA and CDR2 is SQIVND (reference sequence). The length of the CDR3 is 15 residues. The CDR3 DNA reads TGTGCCAGTAGTTTATCGGGACAGATTTTTACTGAAGCTTTCTTT. It encodes CASSLSGQIFTEAFF.

The J gene is TRBJ2-3, the V gene TRBV5-4, with 7 bases fitting TRBD2. CDR1 and CDR2 (germline): SGHNT, YYREEE (reference sequence). The V segment lost 7 bases and the J segment 3 bases; nucleotides outside the gene matches: 14. The CDR3 consists of 16 residues. The CDR3 DNA is TGTGCCAGCTCAAGGAATGGCGGGAGTAAAACAGATACGCAGTATTTT. This gives the protein CASSRNGGSKTDTQYF.